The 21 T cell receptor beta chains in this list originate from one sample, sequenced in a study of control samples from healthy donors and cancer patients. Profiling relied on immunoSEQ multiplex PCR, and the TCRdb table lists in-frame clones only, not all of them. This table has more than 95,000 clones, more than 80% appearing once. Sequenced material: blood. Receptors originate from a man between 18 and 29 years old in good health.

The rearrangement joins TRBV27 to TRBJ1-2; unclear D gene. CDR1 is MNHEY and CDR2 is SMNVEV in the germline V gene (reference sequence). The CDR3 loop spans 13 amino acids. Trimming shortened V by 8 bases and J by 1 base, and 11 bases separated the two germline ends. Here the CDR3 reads CASCSASNYGYTF. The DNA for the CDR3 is TGTGCCAGCTGCTCGGCAAGTAACTATGGCTACACCTTC.

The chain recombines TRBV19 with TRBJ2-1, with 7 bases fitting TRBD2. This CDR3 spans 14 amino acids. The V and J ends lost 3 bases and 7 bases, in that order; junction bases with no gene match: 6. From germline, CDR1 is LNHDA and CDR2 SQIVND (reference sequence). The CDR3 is CASSMGGSSNEQFF. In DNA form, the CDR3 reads TGTGCCAGTAGTATGGGCGGGAGCAGTAATGAGCAGTTCTTC. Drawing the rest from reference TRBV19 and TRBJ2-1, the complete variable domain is DGGITQSPKYLFRKEGQNVTLSCEQNLNHDAMYWYRQDPGQGLRLIYYSQIVNDFQKGDIAEGYSVSREKKESFPLTVTSAQKNPTAFYLCASSMGGSSNEQFFGPGTRLTVL.

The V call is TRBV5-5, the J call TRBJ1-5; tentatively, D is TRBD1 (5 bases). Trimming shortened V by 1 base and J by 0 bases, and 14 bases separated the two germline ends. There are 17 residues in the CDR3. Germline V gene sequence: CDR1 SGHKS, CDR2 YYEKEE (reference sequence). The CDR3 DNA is TGTGCCAGCAGCTTGAATATCAGGGCCCATAGCAATCAGCCCCAGCATTTT. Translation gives CASSLNIRAHSNQPQHF.

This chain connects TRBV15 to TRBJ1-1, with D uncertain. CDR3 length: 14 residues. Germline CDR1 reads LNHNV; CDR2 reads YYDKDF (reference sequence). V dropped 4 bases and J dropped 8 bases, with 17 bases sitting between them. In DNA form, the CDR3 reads TGTGCCACCAGCAAACCGTCGGAGGTTAGAGAAGCTTTCTTT. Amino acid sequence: CATSKPSEVREAFF.

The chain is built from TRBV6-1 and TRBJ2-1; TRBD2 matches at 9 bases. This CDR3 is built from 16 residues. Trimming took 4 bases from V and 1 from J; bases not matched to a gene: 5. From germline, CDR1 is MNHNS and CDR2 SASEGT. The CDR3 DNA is TGTGCCAGCAGTGCCTATAGCGGGGGATCCTACAATGAGCAGTTCTTC. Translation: CASSAYSGGSYNEQFF.

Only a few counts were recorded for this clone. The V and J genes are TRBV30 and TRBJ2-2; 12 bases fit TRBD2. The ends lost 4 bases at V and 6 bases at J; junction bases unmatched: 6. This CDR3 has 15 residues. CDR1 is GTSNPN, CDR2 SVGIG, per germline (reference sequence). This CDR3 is CAWTKTSGSPGELFF. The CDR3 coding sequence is TGTGCCTGGACCAAGACTAGCGGGAGTCCCGGGGAGCTGTTTTTT.

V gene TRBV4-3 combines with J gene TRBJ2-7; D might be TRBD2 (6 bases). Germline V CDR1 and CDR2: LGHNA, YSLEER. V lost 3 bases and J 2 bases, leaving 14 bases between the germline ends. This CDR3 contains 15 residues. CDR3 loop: CASSQGQRVTYEQYF. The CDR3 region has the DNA TGCGCCAGCAGCCAGGGCCAGCGGGTCACCTACGAGCAGTACTTC.

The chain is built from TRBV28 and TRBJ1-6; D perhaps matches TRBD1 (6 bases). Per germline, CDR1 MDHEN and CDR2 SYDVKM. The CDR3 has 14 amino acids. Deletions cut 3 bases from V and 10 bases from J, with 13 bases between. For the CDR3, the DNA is TGTGCCAGCAGTTTGTACAGGGTATACTCACCCCTCCACTTT. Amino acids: CASSLYRVYSPLHF.

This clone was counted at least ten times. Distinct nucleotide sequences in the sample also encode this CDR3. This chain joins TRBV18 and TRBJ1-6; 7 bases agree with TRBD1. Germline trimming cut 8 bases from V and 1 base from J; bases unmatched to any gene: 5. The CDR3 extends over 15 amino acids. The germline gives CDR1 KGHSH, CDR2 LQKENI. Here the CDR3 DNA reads TGTGCCAGCAGTCAGGGGGGGTCCTATAATTCACCCCTCCACTTT. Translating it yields CASSQGGSYNSPLHF.

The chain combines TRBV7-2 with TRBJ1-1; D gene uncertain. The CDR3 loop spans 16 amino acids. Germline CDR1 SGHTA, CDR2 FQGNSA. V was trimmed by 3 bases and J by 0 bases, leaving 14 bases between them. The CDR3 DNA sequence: TGTGCCAGCAGCTTGTTTGAATCGGTACTGAACACTGAAGCTTTCTTT. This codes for CASSLFESVLNTEAFF. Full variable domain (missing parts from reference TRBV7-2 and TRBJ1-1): GAGVSQSPSNKVTEKGKDVELRCDPISGHTALYWYRQSLGQGLEFLIYFQGNSAPDKSGLPSDRFSAERTGGSVSTLTIQRTQQEDSAVYLCASSLFESVLNTEAFFGQGTRLTVV.

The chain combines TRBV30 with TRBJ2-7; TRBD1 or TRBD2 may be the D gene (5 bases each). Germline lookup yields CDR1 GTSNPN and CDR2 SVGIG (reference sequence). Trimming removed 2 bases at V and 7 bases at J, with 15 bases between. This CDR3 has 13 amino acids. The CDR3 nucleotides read TGTGCCTGGAGTATCGGGACCCTGGGGGAGCAGTACTTC. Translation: CAWSIGTLGEQYF.

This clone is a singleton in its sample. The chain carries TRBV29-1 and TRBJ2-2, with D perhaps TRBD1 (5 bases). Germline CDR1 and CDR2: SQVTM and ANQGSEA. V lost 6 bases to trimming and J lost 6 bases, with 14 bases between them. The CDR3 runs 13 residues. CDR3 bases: TGCAGCGTAATCGACAGTTTCCCCGGGGAGCTGTTTTTT. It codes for CSVIDSFPGELFF.

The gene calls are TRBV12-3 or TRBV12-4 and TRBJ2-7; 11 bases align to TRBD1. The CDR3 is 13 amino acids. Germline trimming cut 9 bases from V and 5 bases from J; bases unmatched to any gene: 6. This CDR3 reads CASWGQGDDEQYF. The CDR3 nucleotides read TGTGCCAGTTGGGGACAGGGGGACGACGAGCAGTACTTC.

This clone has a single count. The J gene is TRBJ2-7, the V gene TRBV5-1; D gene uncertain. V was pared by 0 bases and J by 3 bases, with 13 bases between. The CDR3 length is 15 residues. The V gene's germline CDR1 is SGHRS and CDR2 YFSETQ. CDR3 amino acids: CASSLDPPASYEQYF. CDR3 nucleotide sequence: TGCGCCAGCAGCTTGGATCCTCCGGCTAGCTACGAGCAGTACTTC.

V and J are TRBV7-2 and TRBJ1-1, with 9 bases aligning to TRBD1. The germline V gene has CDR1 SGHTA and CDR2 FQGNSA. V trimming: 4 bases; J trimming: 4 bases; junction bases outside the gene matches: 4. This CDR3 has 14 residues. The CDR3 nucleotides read TGTGCCAGCAGCTCGGACAGGGGAGCCACTGAAGCTTTCTTT. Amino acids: CASSSDRGATEAFF.

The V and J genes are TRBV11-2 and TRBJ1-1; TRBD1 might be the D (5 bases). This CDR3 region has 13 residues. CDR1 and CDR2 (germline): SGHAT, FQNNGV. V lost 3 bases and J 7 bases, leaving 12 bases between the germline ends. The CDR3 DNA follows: TGTGCCAGCAGCTTGACAGAGAACGATGAAGCTTTCTTT. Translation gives CASSLTENDEAFF.

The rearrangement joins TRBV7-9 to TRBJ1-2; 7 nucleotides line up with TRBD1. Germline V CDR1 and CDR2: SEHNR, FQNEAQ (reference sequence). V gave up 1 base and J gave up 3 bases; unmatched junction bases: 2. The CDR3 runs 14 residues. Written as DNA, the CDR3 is TGTGCCAGCAGCTTAGGCGGGACAGACTATGGCTACACCTTC. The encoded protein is CASSLGGTDYGYTF.

CDR3 protein: CASSPLGAPDSNQPQHF. The CDR3 DNA follows: TGCGCCAGCAGCCCACTCGGGGCACCTGATAGCAATCAGCCCCAGCATTTT. This chain connects TRBV4-1 to TRBJ1-5, with a tentative D call TRBD1 (5 bases). Germline V gene data show CDR1 as MGHRA and CDR2 as YSYEKL. The CDR3 has 17 residues. Trimming stripped 4 bases from V and 0 bases from J, with 16 bases between.

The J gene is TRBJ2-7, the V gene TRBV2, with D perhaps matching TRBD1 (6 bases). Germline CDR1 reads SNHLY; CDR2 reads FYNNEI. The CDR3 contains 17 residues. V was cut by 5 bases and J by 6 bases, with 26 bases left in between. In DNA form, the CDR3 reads TGTGCCAGCAGTAAAAGGGTAACAGGGAGCATCGACGGCGAGCAGTACTTC. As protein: CASSKRVTGSIDGEQYF.

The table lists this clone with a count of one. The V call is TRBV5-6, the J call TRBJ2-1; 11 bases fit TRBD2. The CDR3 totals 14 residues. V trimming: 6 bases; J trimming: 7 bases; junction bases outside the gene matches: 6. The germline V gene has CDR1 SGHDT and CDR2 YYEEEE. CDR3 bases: TGTGCCAGCACCCGACTAGCGGGACTGAATGAGCAGTTCTTC. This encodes CASTRLAGLNEQFF.

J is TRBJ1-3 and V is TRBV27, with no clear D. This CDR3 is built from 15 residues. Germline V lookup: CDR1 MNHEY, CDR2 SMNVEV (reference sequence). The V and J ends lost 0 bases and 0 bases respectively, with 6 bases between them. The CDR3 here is CASSLSGLSGNTIYF. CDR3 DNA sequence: TGTGCCAGCAGTTTATCGGGCCTCTCTGGAAACACCATATATTTT.